This T cell receptor (beta chain) was identified during a study of blood T cell repertoires in COVID-19. Study-wide background: Samples came from the United States, Italy and Spain, spanning acute and convalescent COVID-19. The cDNA or gDNA used as material had been derived from T cells, B-cell-depleted T cells, or PBMCs.

Original processing notes: Scientists estimated how many nucleated cells there were by amplifying reference gene primers. TCRdb keeps only in-frame clones here, not all; method: immunoSEQ multiplex PCR. V and J calls and clone size follow that table, whereas D and trimming were derived from the DNA. The sample holds approximately 49,000 clones, about 70% seen once. The germline CDR1 and CDR2 sequences are LNHDA and SQIVND (reference sequence). CDR3 length: 15 amino acids. V was clipped by 5 bases and J by 0 bases; unmatched bases: 7. The sample holds a few counts of this clone. This TCR derives from a woman between 70 and 85 years old with acute or convalescent COVID-19. Material: peripheral blood. The chain combines TRBV19 with TRBJ2-7, with 7 bases fitting TRBD1. The CDR3 nucleotides are TGTGCCAGTAGTCCAGCCGGGACAGCCTCCTACGAGCAGTACTTC. Translating gives CASSPAGTASYEQYF.